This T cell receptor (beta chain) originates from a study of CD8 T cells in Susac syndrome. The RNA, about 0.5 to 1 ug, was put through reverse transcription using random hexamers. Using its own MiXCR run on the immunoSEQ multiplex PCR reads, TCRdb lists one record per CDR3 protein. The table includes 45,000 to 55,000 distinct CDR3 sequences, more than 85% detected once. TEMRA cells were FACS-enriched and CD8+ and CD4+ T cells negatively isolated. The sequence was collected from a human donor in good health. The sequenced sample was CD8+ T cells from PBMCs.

The CDR3 is CSVAGLGNTEAFF. The CDR3 coding sequence is TGCAGCGTCGCGGGCTTGGGGAACACTGAAGCTTTCTTT. J is TRBJ1-1 and V is TRBV29-1; D is unresolved. Between the trimmed V and J ends, which lost 6 bases and 1 base, there was a span of 12 bases. The V gene's germline CDR1 is SQVTM and CDR2 ANQGSEA. CDR3 length: 13 residues.